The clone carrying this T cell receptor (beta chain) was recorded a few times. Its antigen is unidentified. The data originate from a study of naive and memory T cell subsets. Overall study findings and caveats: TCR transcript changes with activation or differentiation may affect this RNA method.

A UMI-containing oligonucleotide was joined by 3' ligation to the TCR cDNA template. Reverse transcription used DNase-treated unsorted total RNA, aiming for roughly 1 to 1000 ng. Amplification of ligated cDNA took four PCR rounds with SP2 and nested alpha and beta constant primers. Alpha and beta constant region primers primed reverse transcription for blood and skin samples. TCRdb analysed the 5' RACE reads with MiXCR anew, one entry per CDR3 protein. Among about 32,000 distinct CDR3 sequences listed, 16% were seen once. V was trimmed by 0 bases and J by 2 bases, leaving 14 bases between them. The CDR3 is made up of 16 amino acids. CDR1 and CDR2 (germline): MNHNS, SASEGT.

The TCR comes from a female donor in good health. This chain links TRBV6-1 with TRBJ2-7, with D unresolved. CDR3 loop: CASSEAFGTPAYEQYF. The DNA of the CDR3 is TGTGCCAGCAGTGAAGCTTTCGGTACACCGGCCTACGAGCAGTACTTC.